Listed here are 18 T cell receptor beta chains from one sample, sequenced in a study of shared clonotypes between healthy human individuals. Sequencing used immunoSEQ multiplex PCR; TCRdb keeps in-frame clones, though not all of them. The sample lists millions of clones, 85% to 95% occurring once. The sample comprised naive CD4+ T cells sorted from blood. Indicated subset: CD45RA+ positively selected. All receptors come from a man between 18 and 29 years old in good health.

The chain has TRBV6-6 and TRBJ2-1; D unresolved. The ends were cut back, 6 bases at V and 3 bases at J, with 6 bases in the middle. The CDR3 is 12 residues long. The germline V gene encodes CDR1 MNHNY and CDR2 SVGAGI (reference sequence). The CDR3 region is CASRGNYNEQFF. The CDR3, as DNA: TGTGCCAGCAGGGGGAACTACAATGAGCAGTTCTTC.

This clone has only a few counts. The chain combines TRBV10-3 with TRBJ1-3; D possibly corresponds to TRBD1 (6 bases). Germline loops: CDR1 ENHRY, CDR2 SYGVKD. The CDR3 is 17 residues long. Trimming removed 2 bases at V and 0 bases at J, with 14 bases between. The CDR3 DNA sequence: TGTGCCATCAGTGAGACTGAGACAGGCCACTCTGGAAACACCATATATTTT. As protein: CAISETETGHSGNTIYF.

CDR3 region: CASSLYGAEQYF. The CDR3 bases are TGTGCCAGCAGTTTATACGGGGCCGAGCAGTACTTC. The chain couples TRBV28 to TRBJ2-7; either TRBD1 or TRBD2 may fit D (5 bases each). From germline, CDR1 is MDHEN and CDR2 SYDVKM. V lost 1 base, J lost 6 bases, and 7 bases lay in between. The length of the CDR3 is 12 residues.

The rearrangement links TRBV7-9 to TRBJ2-3, with D unclear. Germline V gene lookup returns CDR1 SEHNR and CDR2 FQNEAQ (reference sequence). Trimming took 3 bases from V and 2 from J, leaving 6 bases between them. This CDR3 comprises 13 residues. CDR3 region: CASSLSYTDTQYF. The CDR3 nucleotides read TGTGCCAGCAGCTTGTCCTACACAGATACGCAGTATTTT.

The chain combines TRBV6-6 with TRBJ2-2, with D hard to call. Trimming left V 0 bases short and J 3 bases short, with 11 bases between. Germline V CDR1 and CDR2: MNHNY, SVGAGI (reference sequence). The CDR3 is made up of 16 amino acids. The CDR3 loop is CASSYSYLGDTGELFF. In DNA, the CDR3 is TGTGCCAGCAGTTACTCGTATCTAGGAGACACCGGGGAGCTGTTTTTT.

This chain connects TRBV5-1 to TRBJ1-6; D remains ambiguous. The CDR3 has 15 residues. The germline CDR1 and CDR2 sequences are SGHRS and YFSETQ. The V end was cut by 1 base, the J end by 8 bases, with 13 bases between. CDR3 region: CASSLREKWDSPLHF. CDR3 DNA sequence: TGCGCCAGCAGCTTGCGGGAAAAGTGGGATTCACCCCTCCACTTT.

The chain links TRBV2 to TRBJ1-2; D remains unclear. V was shortened by 2 bases and J by 8 bases, with 15 bases between the two germline ends. The CDR3 runs to 14 residues. CDR1 and CDR2 from the germline V gene are SNHLY and FYNNEI. DNA for the CDR3: TGTGCCAGCAGTGAAACGCAAGTCCCCCGGGGCTACACCTTC. Its translation is CASSETQVPRGYTF.

V is TRBV5-1 and J is TRBJ2-5; 15 bases agree with TRBD2. Germline CDR1 reads SGHRS; CDR2 reads YFSETQ. V lost 4 bases and J lost 5; bases outside the gene matches: 9. The CDR3 is 17 residues long. The CDR3 spells CASSLGLAGGLVETQYF. The CDR3 DNA reads TGCGCCAGCAGCCTCGGACTAGCGGGGGGGCTTGTGGAGACCCAGTACTTC.

This CDR3 reads CASTLPWDEQYF. The CDR3 bases are TGTGCCAGCACCCTCCCGTGGGACGAGCAGTACTTC. This chain joins TRBV6-5 and TRBJ2-7; D remains ambiguous. CDR3 size: 12 residues. Germline CDR1 reads MNHEY; CDR2 reads SVGAGI. Deletions cut 7 bases from V and 5 bases from J, with 12 bases between.

J is TRBJ2-5 and V is TRBV11-2, with 10 bases fitting TRBD1. Germline V CDR1 and CDR2: SGHAT, FQNNGV. This CDR3 is built from 17 residues. The junction had 8 bases not matched to a gene; V was cut back by 3 bases and J by 1 base. This chain's CDR3 is CASSFAGQGSRQETQYF. The CDR3 coding sequence is TGTGCCAGCAGCTTCGCGGGACAGGGGAGCCGCCAAGAGACCCAGTACTTC.

V usage is TRBV29-1 and J usage is TRBJ2-3, with 7 bases aligning to TRBD1. Trimming removed 4 bases from V and 1 base from J; junction bases left unmatched: 8. Germline lookup yields CDR1 SQVTM and CDR2 ANQGSEA. The CDR3 has 15 amino acids. The DNA of the CDR3 is TGCAGCGTTGCCGGGACAGATACAGGCACAGATACGCAGTATTTT. It yields the protein CSVAGTDTGTDTQYF.

The chain joins TRBV6-1 to TRBJ2-7, with 7 bases identical to TRBD2. V dropped 4 bases and J dropped 2; count of bases not matched to a gene: 5. The CDR3 spans 14 residues. CDR1 MNHNS and CDR2 SASEGT come from the germline V gene. CDR3 bases: TGTGCCAGCAGTGTAATGGCGGGGGCCTACGAGCAGTACTTC. Its translation: CASSVMAGAYEQYF.

This chain connects TRBV5-4 to TRBJ2-5; 8 positions agree with TRBD2. The germline V gene has CDR1 SGHNT and CDR2 YYREEE (reference sequence). V lost 4 bases and J lost 6; bases outside the gene matches: 14. The CDR3 has 16 amino acids. The CDR3: CASSPGGGGRGQTQYF. CDR3 sequence (DNA): TGTGCCAGCAGCCCTGGGGGCGGGGGGCGCGGTCAGACCCAGTACTTC. Based on the CDR3 plus reference TRBV5-4 and TRBJ2-5, the full variable domain is ETGVTQSPTHLIKTRGQQVTLRCSSQSGHNTVSWYQQALGQGPQFIFQYYREEENGRGNFPPRFSGLQFPNYSSELNVNALELDDSALYLCASSPGGGGRGQTQYFGPGTRLLVL.

The chain recombines TRBV6-6 with TRBJ1-2, with TRBD1 as a possible D gene (6 bases). CDR1 is MNHNY, CDR2 SVGAGI, per germline (reference sequence). Trimming pared 2 bases from V and 2 bases from J, leaving 9 bases between. The CDR3 spans 14 residues. CDR3 bases: TGTGCCAGCAGTTACGACAGGAGCAACTATGGCTACACCTTC. It codes for CASSYDRSNYGYTF.

This clone was seen a single time. The rearrangement uses TRBV6-5 and TRBJ2-5, with D possibly being TRBD1 or TRBD2 (5 bases each). Between the trimmed V and J ends, which lost 8 bases and 6 bases, there was a span of 16 bases. The CDR3 sequence is 13 residues long. CDR1 is MNHEY and CDR2 is SVGAGI in the germline V gene. The chain's CDR3 is CASGGSREKTQYF. CDR3 bases: TGTGCCAGCGGGGGAAGTCGGGAAAAGACCCAGTACTTC.

The rearrangement uses TRBV5-6 and TRBJ1-1; 11 nucleotides line up with TRBD1. The germline gives CDR1 SGHDT, CDR2 YYEEEE. The CDR3 length is 16 residues. The trim removed 0 bases at V and 4 bases at J, leaving 5 bases unmatched. CDR3 nucleotide sequence: TGTGCCAGCAGCTTGGCAGGGACAGGGGGGACCACTGAAGCTTTCTTT. It codes for CASSLAGTGGTTEAFF. Full variable domain (rest looked up from reference TRBV5-6 and TRBJ1-1): DAGVTQSPTHLIKTRGQQVTLRCSPKSGHDTVSWYQQALGQGPQFIFQYYEEEERQRGNFPDRFSGHQFPNYSSELNVNALLLGDSALYLCASSLAGTGGTTEAFFGQGTRLTVV.

The chain uses TRBV5-6 and TRBJ2-3; no firm D call. Per the germline V gene, CDR1 is SGHDT and CDR2 is YYEEEE. This CDR3 has 15 amino acids. Trimming took 1 base from V and 2 from J, leaving 11 bases between them. CDR3: CASSLKLTITDTQYF. As DNA, the CDR3 is TGTGCCAGCAGCTTGAAGCTAACTATCACAGATACGCAGTATTTT.

The V gene is TRBV6-1, the J gene TRBJ1-2; 10 bases align to TRBD1. CDR3 length equals 17 residues. The germline V gene has CDR1 MNHNS and CDR2 SASEGT. The ends lost 1 base at V and 5 bases at J; junction bases unmatched: 10. The DNA of the CDR3 is TGTGCCAGCAGTGAAGGCTCCTTAGGGGACAGGGGTTATGGCTACACCTTC. Its protein is CASSEGSLGDRGYGYTF.